These 4 T cell receptor beta chains originate from one sample sequenced in a study of cytomegalovirus exposure and HLA in healthy donors. A multiplex PCR was run with 60 Vbeta primers and 13 Jbeta primers. Sequencing was performed with immunoSEQ multiplex PCR; in TCRdb, only in-frame clones are kept and a portion is missing. The sample consists of roughly 150,000 clones, roughly 80% of them appearing once. Sequenced input: PBMCs. These receptors were collected from a woman aged 40 to 50 in good health and CMV-seropositive.

This rearrangement joins TRBV20-1 to TRBJ2-7; 11 nucleotides match TRBD1. The CDR3 has 11 amino acids. After removal of 7 bases from V and 4 bases from J, the junction contained 0 bases not matched to a gene. The germline V gene has CDR1 DFQATT and CDR2 SNEGSKA (reference sequence). For the CDR3, the DNA is TGCAGTGGGGACAGGGGGTACGAGCAGTACTTC. It specifies CSGDRGYEQYF.

There are a few counts of this clone. This chain connects TRBV10-3 to TRBJ1-2; D unclear. V was cut by 5 bases and J by 6 bases, with 13 bases left in between. This CDR3 is built from 13 residues. Per germline, CDR1 ENHRY and CDR2 SYGVKD. CDR3 sequence (DNA): TGTGCCATCAGTCGGGAGGGTGGAGATGGCTACACCTTC. Translation gives CAISREGGDGYTF.

This rearrangement joins TRBV5-1 to TRBJ2-5; TRBD2 aligns across 9 bases. J gave up 4 bases and V 3 bases, and 7 bases lay outside the gene matches. The CDR3 totals 15 residues. Per germline, CDR1 SGHRS and CDR2 YFSETQ. DNA of the CDR3: TGCGCCAGCAGCTCCCCAGCGGGAGGCGGAGAGACCCAGTACTTC. It is translated as CASSSPAGGGETQYF.

V and J are TRBV9 and TRBJ1-2; 8 positions match TRBD1. V was clipped by 3 bases and J by 5 bases; unmatched bases: 9. The CDR3 is 15 amino acids. Germline V gives CDR1 SGDLS, CDR2 YYNGEE. This chain's CDR3 is CASSAATGADYGYTF. As DNA, the CDR3 is TGTGCCAGCAGCGCGGCGACAGGGGCGGATTATGGCTACACCTTC.